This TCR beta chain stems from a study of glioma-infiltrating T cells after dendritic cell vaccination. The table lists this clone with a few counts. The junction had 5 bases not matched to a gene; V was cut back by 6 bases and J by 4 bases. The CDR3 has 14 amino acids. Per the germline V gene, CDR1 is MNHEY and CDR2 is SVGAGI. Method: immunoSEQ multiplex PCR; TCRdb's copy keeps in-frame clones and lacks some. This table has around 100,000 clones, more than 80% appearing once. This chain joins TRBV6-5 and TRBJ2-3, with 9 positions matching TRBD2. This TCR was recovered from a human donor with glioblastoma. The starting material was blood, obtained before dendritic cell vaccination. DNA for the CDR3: TGTGCCAGCAGCCCCGGACTAGCGCCAGATACGCAGTATTTT. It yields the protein CASSPGLAPDTQYF.